This T cell receptor beta chain was identified during a study of T cell changes during pregnancy in multiple sclerosis. V was clipped by 4 bases and J by 2 bases; unmatched bases: 8. The CDR3 has 16 residues. The germline V gene has CDR1 MNHNY and CDR2 SVGAGI (reference sequence). Clones were read by immunoSEQ multiplex PCR, and TCRdb kept only the in-frame ones, dropping some. The table records tens of thousands of clones, about 90% of them present only once. The receptor's source is a female donor in good health, enrolled as a control in a pregnancy study. The sequencing here drew on CD4+ T cells from peripheral blood mononuclear cells, taken in the third trimester of pregnancy. The chain employs TRBV6-6 and TRBJ2-5; 9 bases are shared with TRBD1. In DNA, the CDR3 is TGTGCCAGCAGTTGGGGGACAGGGTTCACGCAAGAGACCCAGTACTTC. Translation: CASSWGTGFTQETQYF.